What follows is one T cell receptor (beta chain) and its context. It has no known antigen specificity. No base qualities exist here, and no much larger clone lies one base off it. Germline trimming: 0 bases from V, 4 bases from J; junction bases outside gene matches: 3. Looking up the germline V gene yields CDR1 SGHRS and CDR2 YFSETQ. Taken from cysteine to phenylalanine, the CDR3 has 15 residues. Kept here is only the CDR3 DNA, which spans 45 bases and is read in frame from base 1. The hyperthyroidism patients were between 18 and 65 years old and newly diagnosed, with a disease duration of less than 2 months. Exclusion was applied to patients with uncontrolled infections, other autoimmune diseases, pregnancy or lactation. Diagnoses relied on clinical symptoms, serum thyroxine and TRAb, thyroid ultrasound and orbital computed tomography. Blood from progressor patients was drawn when they were first diagnosed with hyperthyroidism, before any ophthalmopathy symptoms appeared. PBMCs were separated from under 11 ml of fresh peripheral blood using Ficoll-Paque density gradient centrifugation. Progressor patients were initially diagnosed with Graves' hyperthyroidism and developed ophthalmopathy during follow-up. Total RNA was extracted with Trizol reagent, and quality was checked on an Agilent 2100 Bioanalyzer.

TCR beta CDR3 regions were amplified from RNA transcripts. A first-round RT-PCR of the TCR CDR3 used the HTBI primer set with the Qiagen OneStep RT-PCR kit. A second multiplex PCR round built the libraries, followed by size selection and purification. The libraries were sequenced on an Illumina HiSeq2000 using paired-end 100 bp reads. As for how the authors treated the data: SOAPnuke was used to process the raw data, throwing out any read that contained adapters or uncalled bases, had a mean Phred below 15, or lacked an exact constant-primer or identifier match. COPE v1.2.5 was used to merge high-quality paired reads, and clonotypes were defined as unique nucleotide sequences. MiTCR v1.1 was used to align clonotypes to the IMGT TRBV, TRBD and TRBJ reference segments. Only V-J combinations with frequency above 0.0001, covering 99% to 99.2% of repertoires, were analysed. A TCS score was defined as the ratio of F50 (clonal expansion) to E x V (chaos), with BLOSUM62-based TCRdist applied between CDR3 peptides within each V-J. Welch's t-statistics and random forest reduced fewer than 600 V-J features to some 14, which were used in a naive Bayes classifier (R e1071). Clones were called with MiXCR by TCRdb after fastp trimmed the public reads at Q25, and only in-frame beta chains were retained. Every entry covers one CDR3 protein and lists the most common genes and DNA from its rows. It is TCRdb's table, rather than the study itself, that gives the V and J calls and clone size. The sample contains 380,000 or so distinct CDR3 sequences, approximately 13% of them found a single time. Less than 25% of the sample comes from the top ten.

These data come from a study of T cells in Graves' hyperthyroidism and ophthalmopathy (dated by TCRdb to about 2019). Turning to the overall study: Peripheral blood samples were taken at the time of initial diagnosis, prior to any treatment. An independent validation cohort of under 20 hyperthyroidism patients and 17 patients who later progressed to ophthalmopathy tested prospective prediction of ophthalmopathy. To identify TCR V-J signatures that set the groups apart, the researchers used a discovery cohort of 90 to 100 patients, made up of 40 to 45 with Graves' ophthalmopathy and about 60 with stable Graves' hyperthyroidism. The paper describes TCR Vbeta CDR3 sequencing of some 130 peripheral blood samples, made up of 40 to 45 ophthalmopathy patients, around 78 hyperthyroidism patients and 17 progressor patients. After sampling, hyperthyroidism patients received methimazole starting at 30 mg daily, and ophthalmopathy patients received high-dose intravenous methylprednisolone. In roughly six Graves' hyperthyroidism patients, the study also compared T-cell repertoires from thyroid tissue with T-cell repertoires from blood. The 100 discovery patients were divided at random into training and test sets in a 7:3 ratio.

Study-wide findings and limitations: In validation, progression to ophthalmopathy was predicted by the model with 70.59% sensitivity and approximately 78% specificity, a median of approximately 6.5 months before onset. Sample size was not statistically predetermined, and blinding of investigators to group allocation was not performed. Most expanded thyroid clonotypes (frequency above 0.001) were also detected in blood, a finding suggesting that blood repertoires may reflect thyroid immune responses. Ophthalmopathy was separated from stable hyperthyroidism by a 13 V-J signature model, with just over 85% sensitivity and 81% to 82% specificity obtained in cross-validation and 80%/75% obtained in testing.

In this chain, TRBV5-1 is recombined with TRBJ2-3; TRBD2 matches 9 bases in the middle. Sequencing was performed on blood. The receptor's source is a man aged 30-40 years with Graves' hyperthyroidism that later progressed to Graves' ophthalmopathy. The CDR3 has the sequence CASSLGERGADTQYF. The nucleotides read TGCGCCAGCAGCTTGGGAGAGCGGGGGGCAGATACGCAGTATTTT.